This TCR beta chain is from a study of cytomegalovirus exposure and HLA in healthy donors. Germline loops: CDR1 LNHDA, CDR2 SQIVND (reference sequence). Trimming removed 3 bases from V and 8 bases from J; junction bases left unmatched: 6. The CDR3 has 14 amino acids. The donors were part of the validation cohort, which consisted of over a hundred subjects and was separate from the first cohort of 666 subjects. Regarding the study as a whole: The authors enumerated over 150 TCR beta chains as linked to cytomegalovirus. Under in vitro conditions, a few CMV-associated chains were confirmed as specific for CMV antigens.

The table came from immunoSEQ multiplex PCR; TCRdb's copy has only in-frame clones and leaves some out. The top ten hold about 1.2% of the sample, which has 200,000 to 300,000 clones, around 87% seen once. With regard to this clone: Its specificity is unknown.

The TCR sequence derives from a young woman in good health and CMV-seropositive. Sequencing was done on a sample of PBMCs. The chain employs TRBV19 and TRBJ1-2; 10 bases agree with TRBD1. CDR3 coding DNA: TGTGCCAGTAGTATCCGGACAGGGGGAGCCGGCTACACCTTC. Its protein is CASSIRTGGAGYTF.